This T cell receptor (beta chain) was retrieved from a study of early T cells in non-severe SARS-CoV-2 infection. Study context: Chains stayed unpaired after sequencing of bulk RNA from unsorted whole blood.

Study results and limitations: Matching with VDJdb favored anti-spike CD8 responses (missing private and CD4 specificities).

This clonotype was counted ten times or more. Its antigen is unknown. Individual cDNA molecules each received unique molecular identifiers attached to them. MiXCR was run by TCRdb on the 5' RACE reads, yielding one entry per CDR3 protein. In the table there are some 61,000 distinct CDR3 sequences, around 9.3% of which are singletons. The sample taken for sequencing was whole blood. This clonotype was sampled from an adult who was a healthcare worker with PCR-confirmed SARS-CoV-2 infection or an uninfected control (not recorded which).

In DNA, the CDR3 is TGCGCCAGCAGTGAGTCCCCAGGAATAGAGACCCAGTACTTC. This translates into CASSESPGIETQYF. The chain recombines TRBV10-1 with TRBJ2-5, with unresolved D. V was trimmed by 0 bases and J by 4 bases, leaving 9 bases between them. The CDR3 runs to 14 residues. Germline CDR1 WNHNN, CDR2 SYGVQD (reference sequence).